These 11 T cell receptor beta chains share one sample of origin, sequenced in a study of cytomegalovirus exposure and HLA in healthy donors. Researchers ran the PCR with 60 Vbeta and 13 Jbeta primers. Using immunoSEQ multiplex PCR, the repertoire was profiled, and TCRdb retains in-frame clones only, with some absent. The sample consists of roughly 180,000 clones, roughly 82% of them appearing once. The sequenced sample was PBMCs. These receptors were taken from a man aged 40-50 years in good health and CMV-seronegative.

This chain connects TRBV27 to TRBJ2-7; TRBD2 is a possible D gene (5 bases). The CDR3 extends over 14 amino acids. CDR1 is MNHEY, CDR2 SMNVEV, per germline (reference sequence). The V and J ends lost 8 bases and 0 bases respectively, with 14 bases between them. CDR3 residues: CASRTTGSSYEQYF. CDR3 sequence (DNA): TGTGCCAGCCGAACGACTGGGAGCTCCTACGAGCAGTACTTC.

The chain joins TRBV2 to TRBJ2-7; D possibly corresponds to TRBD2 (6 bases). CDR3 size: 14 residues. The germline V gene has CDR1 SNHLY and CDR2 FYNNEI. Trimming pared 5 bases from V and 2 bases from J, leaving 13 bases between. The CDR3 loop reads CASSWGVAPYEQYF. The CDR3 nucleotides are TGTGCCAGCAGTTGGGGGGTTGCTCCCTACGAGCAGTACTTC.

The rearrangement uses TRBV6-6 and TRBJ1-3; D gene unclear. V was cut by 0 bases and J by 2 bases, with 5 bases left in between. The CDR3 is 14 amino acids. Per the germline V gene, CDR1 is MNHNY and CDR2 is SVGAGI (reference sequence). In DNA, the CDR3 is TGTGCCAGCAGTTACTCGCCTACTGGAAACACCATATATTTT. Amino acid sequence: CASSYSPTGNTIYF.

The genes are TRBV28 and TRBJ2-4; 7 bases map to TRBD2. V lost 2 bases, J lost 2 bases, and 6 bases stayed unmatched. Looked up from germline, CDR1 is MDHEN and CDR2 is SYDVKM. The CDR3 is made up of 16 amino acids. The CDR3 here is CASSLHSGGTKNIQYF. The DNA for the CDR3 is TGTGCCAGCAGTTTACATTCCGGGGGGACCAAAAACATTCAGTACTTC.

The chain combines TRBV13 with TRBJ1-2; TRBD1 matches at 11 bases. Germline CDR1 PRHDT, CDR2 FYEKMQ (reference sequence). There are 14 residues in the CDR3. V shed 7 bases and J 2 bases; nucleotides not matched to a gene: 3. This CDR3 reads CASTGTGGNYGYTF. In DNA form, the CDR3 reads TGTGCCAGCACCGGGACAGGGGGGAACTATGGCTACACCTTC.

V is TRBV7-6 and J is TRBJ2-7; no reliable D call. The germline CDR1 and CDR2 sequences are SGHVS and FNYEAQ. The CDR3 runs 15 residues. Trimming pared 5 bases from V and 1 base from J, leaving 15 bases between. The CDR3: CASSPESERSYEQYF. The CDR3 coding sequence is TGTGCCAGCAGCCCAGAGAGCGAGCGATCCTACGAGCAGTACTTC.

This chain links TRBV4-2 with TRBJ1-1, with no clear D. Germline V CDR1 and CDR2: LGHNA, YNFKEQ. The CDR3 totals 13 residues. Trimming stripped 0 bases from V and 5 bases from J, with 7 bases between. Written as DNA, the CDR3 is TGTGCCAGCAGCCAAGATCTCCGGACTGAAGCTTTCTTT. Translation: CASSQDLRTEAFF.

V and J are TRBV27 and TRBJ2-1; D is perhaps TRBD2 (7 bases). CDR1 and CDR2 (germline): MNHEY, SMNVEV (reference sequence). The CDR3 contains 14 residues. V lost 3 bases and J 6 bases, leaving 12 bases between the germline ends. The CDR3 sequence: CASSFGGPLNEQFF. The CDR3 nucleotides are TGTGCCAGCAGTTTCGGGGGGCCCCTCAATGAGCAGTTCTTC.

V usage is TRBV7-3 and J usage is TRBJ2-1; TRBD2 aligns across 8 bases. Germline-derived CDR1 and CDR2 are SGHTA and FQGTGA. CDR3 length: 15 residues. V gave up 8 bases and J gave up 8 bases; unmatched junction bases: 14. CDR3 sequence reads: CASRPASGPRDEQFF. The CDR3 bases are TGTGCCAGCCGCCCAGCTAGCGGGCCGAGGGATGAGCAGTTCTTC.

V is TRBV7-2 and J is TRBJ2-1, with 8 nucleotides matching TRBD2. CDR1 and CDR2 from the germline V gene are SGHTA and FQGNSA. The CDR3 covers 12 residues. J lost 10 bases, V lost 7 bases, and 6 bases had no gene match. Written as DNA, the CDR3 is TGTGCCAGCAACAGACTAGCGCGAGAGCAGTTCTTC. Translated: CASNRLAREQFF.

The V call is TRBV21-1, the J call TRBJ2-3; the table gives TRBD2 as D, unverified against the DNA. TRBV21-1 is a pseudogene locus. The CDR3 spans 16 residues. The DNA for the CDR3 is TGTGCCAGCAGCGACCGGAGGGTATATAGCACAGATACGCAGTATTTT. This translates into CASSDRRVYSTDTQYF.